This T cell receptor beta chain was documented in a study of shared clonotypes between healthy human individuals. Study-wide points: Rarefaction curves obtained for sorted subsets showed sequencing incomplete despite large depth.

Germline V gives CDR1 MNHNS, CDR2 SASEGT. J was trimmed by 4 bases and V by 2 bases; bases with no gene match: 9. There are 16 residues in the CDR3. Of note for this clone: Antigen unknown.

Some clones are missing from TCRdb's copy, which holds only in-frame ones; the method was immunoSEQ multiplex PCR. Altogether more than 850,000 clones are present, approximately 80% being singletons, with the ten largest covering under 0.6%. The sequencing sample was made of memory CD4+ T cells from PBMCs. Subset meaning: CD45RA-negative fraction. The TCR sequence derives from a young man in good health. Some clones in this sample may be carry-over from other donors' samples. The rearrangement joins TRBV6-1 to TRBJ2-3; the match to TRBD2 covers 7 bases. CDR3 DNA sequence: TGTGCCAGCAGTGAAAGAGGCGGGAGTTCCCCAGATACGCAGTATTTT. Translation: CASSERGGSSPDTQYF.